This is a list of T cell receptor beta chains from one sample in a study of blood T cell repertoires in COVID-19. The data were produced by immunoSEQ multiplex PCR, yet TCRdb's version contains in-frame clones alone and is incomplete. The sample includes some 200,000 clones, roughly 75% of them seen just once. The sample taken for sequencing was peripheral blood. The source is a woman aged 70-85 years with acute or convalescent COVID-19. Each CDR3 is given with its conserved first and last residue. Each record gives: V gene, CDR3 protein.

TRBV5-8 | CASSLPGEAKNIQYF
TRBV23-1 | CASSQGQGASNEQFF
TRBV24-1 | CATSDSILTGGNEQFF
TRBV6-6 | CASAKGQDGRINVLTF
TRBV6-5 | CASRGYRGYTF
TRBV19 | CASSKYPGQGTYGYTF
TRBV21-1 | CASPISGRSGANVLTF
TRBV25-1 | CASSGRTGGGAGANVLTF
TRBV18 | CASSVQGRNTEAFF
TRBV2 | CASRPLAGGSNEQFF
TRBV7-3 | CASSPGRADTQYF
TRBV18 | CASSPPGQGISNQPQHF
TRBV11-3 | CASSLDGGGTDTQYF
TRBV15 | CATSRDARGEAFF
TRBV5-1 | CASSSWWTGGGYEQYF
TRBV14 | CASSQLSSKETQYF
TRBV5-4 | CASSLVASKRNSNQPQHF
TRBV7-8 | CASSARLAGGPILHNEQFF
TRBV7-9 | CASSYSLTGGRETQYF
TRBV7-8 | CASSRLGVWMFRAFF
TRBV12-5 | CASGEGLAADTQYF
TRBV5-1 | CASSLQYQGAGSGNTIYF
TRBV9 | CASSVGQGLQETQYF
TRBV3-1/TRBV3-2 | CATAAGDYGYTF
TRBV11-2 | CASSFGNSPLHF
TRBV18 | CASSTTGTAGETQYF
TRBV24-1 | CATSDLNTGYTF
TRBV12-5 | CASGFEQGDTQYF
TRBV29-1 | CSGVTGNTEAFF
TRBV21-1 | CASSNGSKPGRVTQYF
TRBV2 | CASSPRTSVNEQFF
TRBV9 | CASSVAAGQNSPLHF
TRBV25-1 | CASSSWGEGYTF
TRBV3-1/TRBV3-2 | CASSSAGWQFF
TRBV10-3 | CAIGQGLDPYNEQFF
TRBV6-2/TRBV6-3 | CASSSPGLMNTEAFF
TRBV7-8 | CASSAGLATGELFF
TRBV19 | CASRGFGGGEDTGELFF
TRBV12-5 | CASGLVRGQGVHF
TRBV30 | CAWTRQGRVGYTF
TRBV27 | CASSTAASGANVLTF
TRBV25-1 | CASSYRGSAGNTIYF
TRBV24-1 | CATSDTTGVGTGELFF
TRBV6-2/TRBV6-3 | CASSYSTSSYEQYF
TRBV13 | CASSLSAGTNEKLFF
TRBV5-5 | CASSASTGAWNSPLHF
TRBV10-3 | CATKPGATGTDTQYF
TRBV9 | CASSVFDVGGDTQYF
TRBV14 | CASSPQRLAGTGELFF
TRBV2 | CASSGWDRGASSAF
TRBV23-1 | CASSQVGTARTQYF
TRBV6-5 | CASSWGRGIAFF
TRBV10-3 | CAIGQGQSSPLHF
TRBV5-1 | CASSQPESTNEKLFF
TRBV12-3/TRBV12-4 | CASSPRQSLSPFF
TRBV4-1 | CASSQGLPRDEQYF
TRBV24-1 | CATSDPSGGSYNEQFF
TRBV5-1 | CASSVDGSSYNEQFF
TRBV3-1/TRBV3-2 | CASSQGRTGYQPQHF